This T cell receptor beta chain was observed in a study of CD8+CD57+ T cells in acquired aplastic anemia. Across the whole study: Sorted CD4+ and CD8+ cells gave a mean 3.2 ug DNA, range 0.2 to 27.4 ug. Study findings and constraints: A set of approximately 29 CD8+ CDR3 sequences was shared between patients and controls, and these sequences appeared highly expressed in patients.

Germline V gives CDR1 SGHDT, CDR2 YYEEEE. This CDR3 is 14 amino acids long. With 3 bases removed from V and 1 base from J, the gap between germline ends came to 8 bases. Genomic DNA was employed as the template in profiling TCR beta VDJ and CDR3. Via MiXCR, TCRdb re-called the reads, giving one row per CDR3 protein. The sample consists of roughly 100,000 distinct CDR3 sequences, less than 75% of them appearing once. Points on this clonotype: Its antigen is still unknown.

Sequencing was done on patients that had shown CD8+CD57+ cell expansion by flow cytometry. This TCR came from a human donor with aplastic anemia. The J gene is TRBJ2-1, the V gene TRBV5-6, with D tentatively TRBD1 (5 bases). Specimen: sorted CD4+, CD8+, or CD8+CD57+ T cells (not recorded which) from PBMCs. The CDR3 DNA is TGTGCCAGCAGCTCGAGACAGTCCTACAATGAGCAGTTCTTC. The encoded protein is CASSSRQSYNEQFF.